These T cell receptor beta chains were read from a single sample in a study of blood T cell repertoires in COVID-19. Using immunoSEQ multiplex PCR, the repertoire was profiled, and TCRdb retains in-frame clones only, with some absent. The sample yields under 450,000 clones, more than 85% seen once. Sequenced sample: PBMCs or T cells enriched from blood (not recorded which). Source of these receptors: a woman aged 30 to 39 who had recovered from COVID-19. CDR3s include the opening cysteine and the closing phenylalanine or tryptophan. D genes are given only for firm matches. The size of a clone is reported for some rows only, either as once, few or many, or as a class for expanded clones.

j_call | d_call | clone_size | v_call | cdr3_aa | cdr3_nt
TRBJ1-4 | . | few | TRBV25-1 | CASSEPGGRSEKLFF | TGTGCCAGCAGTGAACCCGGGGGGAGGAGTGAAAAACTGTTTTTT
TRBJ2-7 | TRBD1 | . | TRBV28 | CASSFDRAYEQYF | TGTGCCAGCAGTTTCGACAGGGCCTACGAGCAGTACTTC
TRBJ1-1 | . | . | TRBV9 | CASSARQKNTEAFF | TGTGCCAGCAGCGCGAGACAGAAAAACACTGAAGCTTTCTTT
TRBJ1-6 | . | . | TRBV19 | CASSIYAGPDEGYNSPLHF | TGTGCCAGTAGTATATATGCGGGACCCGATGAGGGATATAATTCACCCCTCCACTTT
TRBJ1-2 | . | . | TRBV2 | CASSERQVYGYTF | TGTGCCAGCAGTGAAAGGCAGGTTTATGGCTACACCTTC
TRBJ1-6 | . | . | TRBV5-1 | CASSLHREENSPLHF | TGCGCCAGCAGCTTACACAGGGAAGAAAATTCACCCCTCCACTTT
TRBJ2-7 | . | . | TRBV7-2 | CASSFPTVLHEQYF | TGTGCCAGCAGCTTCCCGACAGTGTTACATGAGCAGTACTTC
TRBJ1-6 | . | . | TRBV5-4 | CASSLATGFNSPLHF | TGTGCCAGCAGCTTGGCCACGGGGTTCAATTCACCCCTCCACTTT
TRBJ1-1 | . | . | TRBV2 | CGTGGELTEAFF | TGTGGGACGGGGGGTGAATTAACTGAAGCTTTCTTT
TRBJ2-7 | TRBD1 | . | TRBV19 | CASSPFTGGYPYEQYF | TGTGCCAGTAGTCCCTTCACAGGGGGTTACCCCTACGAGCAGTACTTC
TRBJ2-7 | TRBD1 | . | TRBV19 | CASSPRQGTYEQYF | TGTGCCAGTAGTCCTAGACAGGGAACCTACGAGCAGTACTTC
TRBJ2-1 | TRBD2 | . | TRBV5-1 | CASSLTSGAYNEQFF | TGCGCCAGCAGCCTGACTAGCGGAGCCTACAATGAGCAGTTCTTC
TRBJ2-3 | TRBD1 | . | TRBV18 | CASSSSGTGGLDTQYF | TGTGCCAGCTCATCATCCGGGACAGGGGGGTTGGATACGCAGTATTTT
TRBJ2-3 | TRBD2 | . | TRBV7-9 | CASSLNLAGTDTQYF | TGTGCCAGCAGCTTAAATCTAGCGGGCACAGATACGCAGTATTTT
TRBJ1-6 | . | . | TRBV7-2 | CASSLEDAGNSPLHF | TGTGCCAGCAGCTTAGAAGACGCGGGGAATTCACCCCTCCACTTT
TRBJ1-1 | TRBD1 | . | TRBV7-2 | CASSYGTANTEAFF | TGTGCCAGCAGCTACGGGACAGCAAACACTGAAGCTTTCTTT
TRBJ1-2 | . | . | TRBV28 | CASILPGGDYGYTF | TGTGCCAGCATCCTTCCGGGGGGCGACTATGGCTACACCTTC
TRBJ1-5 | TRBD1 | . | TRBV7-2 | CASSLDRGGNQPQHF | TGTGCCAGCAGCCTAGACAGGGGCGGCAATCAGCCCCAGCATTTT
TRBJ2-7 | TRBD1 | . | TRBV5-1 | CASSFSGTAYEQYF | TGCGCCAGCAGCTTCTCCGGGACAGCCTACGAGCAGTACTTC
TRBJ1-1 | TRBD1 | . | TRBV6-5 | CASRDTGGTEAFF | TGTGCCAGCAGGGATACAGGGGGCACTGAAGCTTTCTTT
TRBJ2-7 | . | . | TRBV6-5 | CASSYSYSGWGNEQYF | TGTGCCAGCAGTTACTCGTATTCCGGGTGGGGCAACGAGCAGTACTTC
TRBJ2-3 | . | . | TRBV7-9 | CASSLVGDMDTQYF | TGTGCCAGCAGCTTAGTAGGGGATATGGATACGCAGTATTTT
TRBJ1-2 | TRBD1 | . | TRBV25-1 | CASSEPAGQGRHGYTF | TGTGCCAGCAGTGAACCGGCGGGACAGGGCCGCCATGGCTACACCTTC
TRBJ2-7 | . | . | TRBV28 | CASREGLIYEQYF | TGTGCCAGCAGAGAGGGTTTGATCTACGAGCAGTACTTC
TRBJ1-1 | . | . | TRBV6-5 | CASTFGTTNTEAFF | TGTGCCAGCACCTTCGGGACAACCAACACTGAAGCTTTCTTT
TRBJ2-7 | . | . | TRBV27 | CASSSGQSILYF | TGTGCCAGCAGTTCCGGACAGAGCATTTTGTACTTC
TRBJ2-5 | . | . | TRBV5-1 | CASSQQVLGLQETQYF | TGCGCCAGCAGCCAACAGGTTTTGGGCTTACAAGAGACCCAGTACTTC
TRBJ1-1 | TRBD1 | . | TRBV10-3 | CAISEIMWTGGMNTEAFF | TGTGCCATCAGTGAGATCATGTGGACAGGGGGAATGAACACTGAAGCTTTCTTT
TRBJ2-2 | . | . | TRBV13 | CASSSRLANTGELFF | TGTGCCAGCAGCTCTCGACTAGCGAACACCGGGGAGCTGTTTTTT
TRBJ1-1 | TRBD1 | . | TRBV6-5 | CASRRQGDTEAFF | TGTGCCAGCAGACGCCAGGGGGACACTGAAGCTTTCTTT
TRBJ1-4 | . | . | TRBV3-1/TRBV3-2 | CASSQEARGGELFF | TGTGCCAGCAGCCAAGAAGCTCGTGGGGGGGAACTGTTTTTT
TRBJ1-4 | . | . | TRBV5-1 | CASSLGTSQEKLFF | TGCGCCAGCAGCTTGGGGACTTCTCAGGAAAAACTGTTTTTT
TRBJ1-1 | . | . | TRBV4-2 | CASSPRDGRNTEAFF | TGTGCCAGCAGCCCTCGAGATGGGAGGAACACTGAAGCTTTCTTT
TRBJ1-4 | . | . | TRBV4-2 | CASSPGGWDEKLFF | TGTGCCAGCAGCCCCGGCGGGTGGGATGAAAAACTGTTTTTT
TRBJ2-7 | TRBD2 | . | TRBV11-2 | CASSPGGGGSIYEQYF | TGTGCCAGCAGCCCGGGGGGGGGCGGGTCAATATACGAGCAGTACTTC
TRBJ2-1 | TRBD2 | . | TRBV3-1/TRBV3-2 | CASSQGTALAGGPNEQFF | TGTGCCAGCAGCCAAGGTACGGCACTAGCGGGAGGGCCTAATGAGCAGTTCTTC
TRBJ2-1 | TRBD2 | . | TRBV5-1 | CASSLVPTSDYNEQFF | TGCGCCAGCAGCTTGGTCCCGACTAGCGACTACAATGAGCAGTTCTTC
TRBJ1-6 | . | . | TRBV19 | CASSFTAARSYNSPLHF | TGTGCCAGTAGTTTCACGGCAGCCAGGTCCTATAATTCACCCCTCCACTTT